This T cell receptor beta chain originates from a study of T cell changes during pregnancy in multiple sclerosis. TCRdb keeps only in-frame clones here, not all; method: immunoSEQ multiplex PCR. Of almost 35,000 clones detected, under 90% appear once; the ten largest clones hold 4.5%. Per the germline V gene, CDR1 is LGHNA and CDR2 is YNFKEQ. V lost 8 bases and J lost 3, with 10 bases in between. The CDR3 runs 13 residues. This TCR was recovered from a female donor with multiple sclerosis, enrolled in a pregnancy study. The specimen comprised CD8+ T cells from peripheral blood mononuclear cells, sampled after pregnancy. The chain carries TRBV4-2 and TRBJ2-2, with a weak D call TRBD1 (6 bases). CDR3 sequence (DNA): TGTGCCAGCCAGGACAGTTACACCGGGGAGCTGTTTTTT. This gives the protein CASQDSYTGELFF.